The rows below give T cell receptor beta chains drawn from one sample of a study of T cell responses to AZD1222 COVID-19 vaccine. The assay was immunoSEQ multiplex PCR, and TCRdb's table has in-frame clones only and misses some. The data show some 150,000 clones, around 89% seen once. The source was peripheral blood, collected on day 0 of AZD1222 vaccination. All receptors come from an adult in good health. Both conserved end residues are part of each CDR3. Each record gives: CDR3 DNA, CDR3 protein, J gene, D gene, clone size, CDR3 length, V gene. A D gene is named only where the DNA matches it firmly. The size field is filled for only some rows; it gives once, few, many or a size class.

DNA: TGCGCCAGCAGTGAGGGCCTAGCATTACCGAATGAGCAGTTCTTC
CDR3: CASSEGLALPNEQFF
J: TRBJ2-1
D: .
size: .
length: 15
V: TRBV10-1

DNA: TGTGCCAGCAGCACATTCCGACAGGAGGGGCGGACCAACTATGGCTACACCTTC
CDR3: CASSTFRQEGRTNYGYTF
J: TRBJ1-2
D: .
size: .
length: 18
V: TRBV27

DNA: TGTGCCAGCAGCTTAGATGCCACTCGGAGTGAAAAACTGTTTTTT
CDR3: CASSLDATRSEKLFF
J: TRBJ1-4
D: .
size: .
length: 15
V: TRBV7-2

DNA: TGTGCCAGCAGTTCGGCCCGTTATTCACCCCTCCACTTT
CDR3: CASSSARYSPLHF
J: TRBJ1-6
D: .
size: once
length: 13
V: TRBV27

DNA: TGTGCCAGCAGCTTGGAAACTCGCGGGGCCGCGAACACCGGGGAGCTGTTTTTT
CDR3: CASSLETRGAANTGELFF
J: TRBJ2-2
D: .
size: .
length: 18
V: TRBV11-3

DNA: TGCGCCAGCAGTGAGTCGTGGGGACCTTACGAGCAGTACTTC
CDR3: CASSESWGPYEQYF
J: TRBJ2-7
D: .
size: .
length: 14
V: TRBV10-2

DNA: TGTGCCAGCAGCGGACCGGGGACATCTGGAAACACCATATATTTT
CDR3: CASSGPGTSGNTIYF
J: TRBJ1-3
D: .
size: .
length: 15
V: TRBV6-6

DNA: TGTGCCAGCAGTGAAGCTTTCGGGACAGGGTATGGCTACACCTTC
CDR3: CASSEAFGTGYGYTF
J: TRBJ1-2
D: TRBD1
size: .
length: 15
V: TRBV6-1

DNA: TGCGCCAGCAGCTCTCAAGAGGGGGCCAGGGGTGAAGCTTTCTTT
CDR3: CASSSQEGARGEAFF
J: TRBJ1-1
D: TRBD1
size: .
length: 15
V: TRBV5-1

DNA: TGTGCCAGCAGCTTGGACAGGGGAAACCTCTATGGCTACACCTTC
CDR3: CASSLDRGNLYGYTF
J: TRBJ1-2
D: TRBD1
size: .
length: 15
V: TRBV5-6

DNA: TGTGCCAGCAGCCGAGACACCGGGGAGCTGTTTTTT
CDR3: CASSRDTGELFF
J: TRBJ2-2
D: .
size: .
length: 12
V: TRBV12-3/TRBV12-4

DNA: TGTGCCAGCAGCTTCAGAACTAGCGGTACCTACGAGCAGTACTTC
CDR3: CASSFRTSGTYEQYF
J: TRBJ2-7
D: TRBD2
size: .
length: 15
V: TRBV7-9

DNA: TGTGCCAGTCGGGGGAGTTCTAATGAAAAACTGTTTTTT
CDR3: CASRGSSNEKLFF
J: TRBJ1-4
D: .
size: .
length: 13
V: TRBV19

DNA: TGTGCCAGTAGTGTTGAAAGGAATGAGCAGTTCTTC
CDR3: CASSVERNEQFF
J: TRBJ2-1
D: .
size: .
length: 12
V: TRBV19

DNA: TGTGCCACCAGCAAACTAGCGGGAGTAGCAGATACGCAGTATTTT
CDR3: CATSKLAGVADTQYF
J: TRBJ2-3
D: TRBD2
size: once
length: 15
V: TRBV15

DNA: TGTGCCAGCAGCGGGGGGACTAGCTACAATGAGCAGTTCTTC
CDR3: CASSGGTSYNEQFF
J: TRBJ2-1
D: TRBD2
size: .
length: 14
V: TRBV5-6

DNA: TGTGCCAGCAGTCTTGGACTAGCGGGAGGCGATACGCAGTATTTT
CDR3: CASSLGLAGGDTQYF
J: TRBJ2-3
D: TRBD2
size: .
length: 15
V: TRBV3-1/TRBV3-2

DNA: TGTGCCAGCAGCCAAGATCCAGGGGGCTCCAATCAGCCCCAGCATTTT
CDR3: CASSQDPGGSNQPQHF
J: TRBJ1-5
D: TRBD1
size: once
length: 16
V: TRBV3-1/TRBV3-2

DNA: TGTGCCAGCAGTCAAGGGGTCGGGACGTTCAATGAGCAGTTCTTC
CDR3: CASSQGVGTFNEQFF
J: TRBJ2-1
D: .
size: few
length: 15
V: TRBV7-3

DNA: TGTGCCAGCAGCGATCTAGCGGGAGTGGGCACAGATACGCAGTATTTT
CDR3: CASSDLAGVGTDTQYF
J: TRBJ2-3
D: TRBD2
size: .
length: 16
V: TRBV28

DNA: TGTGCCAGCAGTAGATCAGGGTTCACTGAAGCTTTCTTT
CDR3: CASSRSGFTEAFF
J: TRBJ1-1
D: .
size: .
length: 13
V: TRBV6-5

DNA: TGCGCCAGCAGCCACCTATTATGGGGGGATGGCTACACCTTC
CDR3: CASSHLLWGDGYTF
J: TRBJ1-2
D: .
size: .
length: 14
V: TRBV4-3

DNA: TGTGCCAGCAGTTCTTCCTCTGGGGCCAACGTCCTGACTTTC
CDR3: CASSSSSGANVLTF
J: TRBJ2-6
D: .
size: .
length: 14
V: TRBV6-5

DNA: TGTGCTAGCAGCCCCAGGCCCGGAGAGACCCAGTACTTC
CDR3: CASSPRPGETQYF
J: TRBJ2-5
D: .
size: .
length: 13
V: TRBV7-7

DNA: TGTGCCTGGAAGCAGGGGTCCTACGAGCAGTACTTC
CDR3: CAWKQGSYEQYF
J: TRBJ2-7
D: .
size: .
length: 12
V: TRBV30

DNA: TGTGCCAGCAGCGTAGGAAGGGCCCGGGATGAAAAACTGTTTTTT
CDR3: CASSVGRARDEKLFF
J: TRBJ1-4
D: .
size: .
length: 15
V: TRBV9

DNA: TGCAGCATCCGGGACGGTTCTAATCAGCCCCAGCATTTT
CDR3: CSIRDGSNQPQHF
J: TRBJ1-5
D: .
size: once
length: 13
V: TRBV29-1

DNA: TGTGCCAGCAGTGGGGGAGAGGGACAGGGGATTATCACTTTCTACGAGCAGTACTTC
CDR3: CASSGGEGQGIITFYEQYF
J: TRBJ2-7
D: TRBD1
size: .
length: 19
V: TRBV27

DNA: TGCAGTGCTAGAGATACCCCCGAAGCTTTCTTT
CDR3: CSARDTPEAFF
J: TRBJ1-1
D: .
size: once
length: 11
V: TRBV20-1

DNA: TGTGCCAGTAGTACGGAAGGATTTTCCTACGAGCAGTACTTC
CDR3: CASSTEGFSYEQYF
J: TRBJ2-7
D: .
size: .
length: 14
V: TRBV19

DNA: TGTGCCAGTGGACAGGAATGGAGCACCGGGGAGCTGTTTTTT
CDR3: CASGQEWSTGELFF
J: TRBJ2-2
D: TRBD1
size: .
length: 14
V: TRBV5-5

DNA: TGCAGCGTTATTGAGAAAGAGACCCAGTACTTC
CDR3: CSVIEKETQYF
J: TRBJ2-5
D: .
size: .
length: 11
V: TRBV29-1

DNA: TGTGCCGCCTCGGACAGCCTTGGAAACACCATATATTTT
CDR3: CAASDSLGNTIYF
J: TRBJ1-3
D: .
size: .
length: 13
V: TRBV6-5

DNA: TGCGCCAGCAGCCAAGATGTCTCGGTAGCGGCACACAATGAGCAGTTCTTC
CDR3: CASSQDVSVAAHNEQFF
J: TRBJ2-1
D: .
size: .
length: 17
V: TRBV4-3

DNA: TGTGCCTGGAGTGTACGCGTAGGGGGCCTTGGGGTCTCCTACGAGCAGTACTTC
CDR3: CAWSVRVGGLGVSYEQYF
J: TRBJ2-7
D: TRBD1
size: .
length: 18
V: TRBV30

DNA: TGTGCCAGCAGCGTTACAGGGGCGCGCTCACCCCTCCACTTT
CDR3: CASSVTGARSPLHF
J: TRBJ1-6
D: TRBD1
size: .
length: 14
V: TRBV9

DNA: TGTGCCAGCAGCTTCGGGGGGAGAGAGACCCAGTACTTC
CDR3: CASSFGGRETQYF
J: TRBJ2-5
D: TRBD2
size: .
length: 13
V: TRBV5-4

DNA: TGTGCCAGCAGCTTAGGGACAAGCGGCTACACCTTC
CDR3: CASSLGTSGYTF
J: TRBJ1-2
D: .
size: .
length: 12
V: TRBV11-3

DNA: TGTGCCAGTAGTATATCCGGGAGTGATACGCAGTATTTT
CDR3: CASSISGSDTQYF
J: TRBJ2-3
D: .
size: .
length: 13
V: TRBV19

DNA: TGTGCCAGCAGCGACCCCGGGAAGGGTAATGAAAAACTGTTTTTT
CDR3: CASSDPGKGNEKLFF
J: TRBJ1-4
D: .
size: .
length: 15
V: TRBV6-2/TRBV6-3

DNA: TGTGCCAGCAGCTTAAGTCTCCAGGGGGTCTATGGCTACACCTTC
CDR3: CASSLSLQGVYGYTF
J: TRBJ1-2
D: TRBD1
size: .
length: 15
V: TRBV7-3

DNA: TGTGCCAGCAGTATTCACACCGGGGCCCGAGGCGTTGGGAATAATTCACCCCTCCACTTT
CDR3: CASSIHTGARGVGNNSPLHF
J: TRBJ1-6
D: .
size: once
length: 20
V: TRBV27

DNA: TGTGCCAGTAGTATTTGGGGTTCCACTGAAGCTTTCTTT
CDR3: CASSIWGSTEAFF
J: TRBJ1-1
D: .
size: .
length: 13
V: TRBV19

DNA: TGCAGCGTTCAAGAGTACGAGCAGTACTTC
CDR3: CSVQEYEQYF
J: TRBJ2-7
D: .
size: .
length: 10
V: TRBV29-1

DNA: TGTGCCAGTAGCCTCCCCCCCGAATGGACGCAGTATTTT
CDR3: CASSLPPEWTQYF
J: TRBJ2-3
D: .
size: .
length: 13
V: TRBV19

DNA: TGTGCCAGCAGCCTGTCCCCCCTAAACACTGAAGCTTTCTTT
CDR3: CASSLSPLNTEAFF
J: TRBJ1-1
D: .
size: .
length: 14
V: TRBV5-4

DNA: TGCGCCAGCAGCTTGGAGGGGGAGAGGGCAGATACGCAGTATTTT
CDR3: CASSLEGERADTQYF
J: TRBJ2-3
D: .
size: .
length: 15
V: TRBV5-1

DNA: TGTGCCAGCTCACAGAGCGGGACAGGGAATGAAAAACTGTTTTTT
CDR3: CASSQSGTGNEKLFF
J: TRBJ1-4
D: TRBD1
size: .
length: 15
V: TRBV18

DNA: TGTGCCAGCAGACAGGGGTTAGGTTATGGCTACACCTTC
CDR3: CASRQGLGYGYTF
J: TRBJ1-2
D: TRBD1
size: once
length: 13
V: TRBV12-3/TRBV12-4

DNA: TGTGCCAGTTCCCCCGGGACAGGGGGCTCCCATACGCAGTATTTT
CDR3: CASSPGTGGSHTQYF
J: TRBJ2-3
D: TRBD1
size: .
length: 15
V: TRBV19

DNA: TGTGCCAGCAGCGTAGAAAGGTCTAGCGGGATCTACAATGAGCAGTTCTTC
CDR3: CASSVERSSGIYNEQFF
J: TRBJ2-1
D: TRBD2
size: .
length: 17
V: TRBV9

DNA: TGTGCCAGCACCCATCGACGGGGAACCGGGGAGCTGTTTTTT
CDR3: CASTHRRGTGELFF
J: TRBJ2-2
D: .
size: .
length: 14
V: TRBV5-4

DNA: TGCGCCAGCTGCTCGGTAGGACAGGGGGCGACCGGGGAGCTGTTTTTT
CDR3: CASCSVGQGATGELFF
J: TRBJ2-2
D: TRBD1
size: .
length: 16
V: TRBV5-1

DNA: TGTGCCTGGAGTGTACAGGGGGAACTTGGCTACACCTTC
CDR3: CAWSVQGELGYTF
J: TRBJ1-2
D: TRBD1
size: .
length: 13
V: TRBV30

DNA: TGTGCCAGCACCACGTGGGGGTGTAAGGGCTCTGGAAACACCATATATTTT
CDR3: CASTTWGCKGSGNTIYF
J: TRBJ1-3
D: .
size: .
length: 17
V: TRBV9

DNA: TGTGCCAGCAGGACCAGGGGGCCAATGGATCAGCCCCAGCATTTT
CDR3: CASRTRGPMDQPQHF
J: TRBJ1-5
D: TRBD1
size: .
length: 15
V: TRBV28

DNA: TGTGCCAGCAGTAGAGGTATAGGCGAATCACCCCTCCACTTT
CDR3: CASSRGIGESPLHF
J: TRBJ1-6
D: .
size: .
length: 14
V: TRBV11-3

DNA: TGTGCCAAATATCAGGGTTCGGCGCATAATTCACCCCTCCACTTT
CDR3: CAKYQGSAHNSPLHF
J: TRBJ1-6
D: .
size: .
length: 15
V: TRBV7-9

DNA: TGTGCCAGCAGCTTGTATTCGGCGGCGCCTCAGTATGGCTACACCTTC
CDR3: CASSLYSAAPQYGYTF
J: TRBJ1-2
D: .
size: .
length: 16
V: TRBV5-6

DNA: TGTGCCAGCAGCCAAGGGACAGAAGCTTTCTTT
CDR3: CASSQGTEAFF
J: TRBJ1-1
D: .
size: .
length: 11
V: TRBV7-3